This TCR beta chain was recovered during a study of blood T cell repertoires in COVID-19. Study overall: Researchers got acute and convalescent COVID-19 samples from the United States, Italy and Spain. The cDNA or gDNA used as material had been derived from T cells, B-cell-depleted T cells, or PBMCs.

Comments on this clone: One end of the junction varies from germline; a read error may be responsible.

As processed by the authors: Reference gene primer amplification gave estimated nucleated cell counts. Libraries were prepared by immunoSEQ multiplex PCR; TCRdb keeps only in-frame clonotypes and omits some of them. V and J calls and clone size follow that table, whereas D and trimming were derived from the DNA. The repertoire holds under 200,000 clones, with 87% as singletons. The CDR3 runs 16 residues. Looked up from germline, CDR1 is LNHDA and CDR2 is SQIVND (reference sequence). This clonotype originated in a woman aged 60 to 75 who had recovered from COVID-19. This sequence joins TRBV19 and TRBJ1-5; 7 bases fit TRBD1. Source material: peripheral blood. The CDR3 reads CASTIYPTGNNQPQHF. The CDR3, as DNA: TGTGCCAGTACTATATACCCGACAGGGAACAATCAGCCCCAGCATTTT.